This T cell receptor beta chain was sequenced in a study of human T cells and chemical hapten exposure. Whole-study context: Patches that contained 0.01% DPC were applied to the upper back and read at 6 days.

The germline gives CDR1 MNHEY, CDR2 SVGEGT. The V and J ends lost 11 bases and 4 bases, in that order; junction bases with no gene match: 16. The CDR3 spans 16 residues. TCRdb re-analysed the RACE reads in MiXCR, keeping a single row per CDR3 protein. The sample shows around 100,000 distinct CDR3 sequences, approximately 10% of them seen only once. Time point indicated: patch test 2, 6 weeks after DPC sensitization. Noted treatment: therapeutic diphenylcyclopropenone sensitization with weekly scalp DPC. The input for sequencing was whole blood, taken in connection with sensitization to the hapten diphenylcyclopropenone (DPC). The sequence was collected from a woman aged 40-49 years with alopecia areata. Some clones in this sample may be carry-over from other donors' samples. The chain is built from TRBV6-2 or TRBV6-3 and TRBJ2-2, with 7 nucleotides matching TRBD1. The DNA of the CDR3 is TGTGCCGCCAGTTACGGGAAGGGGGCGCGCACCGGGGAGCTGTTTTTT. The encoded protein is CAASYGKGARTGELFF.